The entry below describes one T cell receptor (beta chain). No antigen is known for it. This specimen includes other DNA sequences encoding the same CDR3. Positively selected for CCR7, the CD45RO-negative cells used as naive CD8 cells excluded terminally differentiated effector memory CD45RA+ cells. Profiling relied on immunoSEQ multiplex PCR, and the TCRdb table lists in-frame clones only, not all of them. The data contain about 590,000 clones, roughly 96% of them singletons. This sample stems from a study of shared clonotypes between healthy human individuals. V was cut by 0 bases and J by 1 base, with 6 bases left in between. CDR3 size: 14 residues. Germline loops: CDR1 SEHNR, CDR2 FQNEAQ (reference sequence). Whole-study findings and limits: It was observed that 5% to 6% of naive CD4 clonotypes were shared across a handful of donors.

Sequencing was performed on naive CD8+ T cells sorted from blood. The sequence was collected from a woman aged 25 to 45 in good health. This chain connects TRBV7-9 to TRBJ2-5; D gene ambiguous. Here the CDR3 reads CASSLAGIQETQYF. For the CDR3, the DNA is TGTGCCAGCAGCTTAGCGGGGATCCAAGAGACCCAGTACTTC. Full variable domain (outside the CDR3, taken from reference TRBV7-9 and TRBJ2-5): DTGVSQNPRHKITKRGQNVTFRCDPISEHNRLYWYRQTLGQGPEFLTYFQNEAQLEKSRLLSDRFSAERPKGSFSTLEIQRTEQGDSAMYLCASSLAGIQETQYFGPGTRLLVL.